The rows below give T cell receptor beta chains drawn from one sample of a study of T cells expressing NK-cell markers. Reanalyzing the 5' RACE reads, TCRdb keeps one entry per CDR3 protein, without DNA. The repertoire table contains more than 400,000 distinct CDR3 sequences. Material for sequencing was blood T cells: a sorted CD56 or NKG2C T cell subset, CD4+ or CD8+ T cells, or bulk PBMC T cells (not recorded which). Receptor source: a woman aged 18 to 75 in good health. Both conserved end residues are part of each CDR3. The order of the fields is V gene, J gene, CDR3 protein.

v_gene: TRBV7-6; j_gene: TRBJ2-1; CDR3aa: CASSQFGGTFSYNEQFF
v_gene: TRBV5-5; j_gene: TRBJ2-1; CDR3aa: CASSGGGTSYNEQFF
v_gene: TRBV6-5; j_gene: TRBJ2-4; CDR3aa: CASSYPGQGRAKNIQYF
v_gene: TRBV12-3/TRBV12-4; j_gene: TRBJ2-5; CDR3aa: CASRDNGRPRETQYF
v_gene: TRBV19; j_gene: TRBJ2-2; CDR3aa: CASSVAARSTGELFF
v_gene: TRBV12-3/TRBV12-4; j_gene: TRBJ2-5; CDR3aa: CASRYRGETQYF
v_gene: TRBV20-1; j_gene: TRBJ2-1; CDR3aa: CSARGSYNEQFF
v_gene: TRBV11-2; j_gene: TRBJ2-1; CDR3aa: CASSLVVAEYNEQFF
v_gene: TRBV9; j_gene: TRBJ2-3; CDR3aa: CASSVGPSGTDTQYF
v_gene: TRBV20-1; j_gene: TRBJ2-7; CDR3aa: CSASGLFSEQYF
v_gene: TRBV6-1; j_gene: TRBJ1-5; CDR3aa: CASRKPGSNQPQHF
v_gene: TRBV7-9; j_gene: TRBJ2-3; CDR3aa: CASSPNRGQVDTQYF
v_gene: TRBV12-3/TRBV12-4; j_gene: TRBJ1-2; CDR3aa: CASRSTLIFGYTF
v_gene: TRBV11-2; j_gene: TRBJ2-5; CDR3aa: CASSRGGAVETQYF
v_gene: TRBV7-2; j_gene: TRBJ1-1; CDR3aa: CASSLWRGTEAFF
v_gene: TRBV10-2; j_gene: TRBJ2-2; CDR3aa: CASGESRGGELFF
v_gene: TRBV7-8; j_gene: TRBJ2-3; CDR3aa: CASSSRATSAGGYSTDTQYF
v_gene: TRBV18; j_gene: TRBJ2-2; CDR3aa: CASSPLTSHTGELFF
v_gene: TRBV12-3/TRBV12-4; j_gene: TRBJ2-1; CDR3aa: CASRAPEGPSYNEQFF
v_gene: TRBV11-2; j_gene: TRBJ1-2; CDR3aa: CASSLRTGGSGYTF
v_gene: TRBV20-1; j_gene: TRBJ2-1; CDR3aa: CSARDPGGGAIEQFF
v_gene: TRBV11-2; j_gene: TRBJ1-1; CDR3aa: CASSSGEGARKTEAFF
v_gene: TRBV1; j_gene: TRBJ2-4; CDR3aa: CTSSLHSGGGAKNIQYF
v_gene: TRBV20-1; j_gene: TRBJ2-3; CDR3aa: CSARDLTRVVNTQYF
v_gene: TRBV29-1; j_gene: TRBJ2-5; CDR3aa: CSVESSMDLAETQYF
v_gene: TRBV4-1; j_gene: TRBJ2-7; CDR3aa: CASSQDFSSGGEQYF
v_gene: TRBV4-3; j_gene: TRBJ2-3; CDR3aa: CASSQERNSGGIKDTQYF
v_gene: TRBV11-1; j_gene: TRBJ2-2; CDR3aa: CASSLWLRVGHASTGELFF
v_gene: TRBV7-2; j_gene: TRBJ1-2; CDR3aa: CASSSGQNYGYTF
v_gene: TRBV7-2; j_gene: TRBJ1-5; CDR3aa: CASSLRTGGDQPQHF
v_gene: TRBV12-3/TRBV12-4; j_gene: TRBJ2-2; CDR3aa: CASSLSSGRAGELFF
v_gene: TRBV4-3; j_gene: TRBJ2-3; CDR3aa: CASSQTSGEGYTQYF
v_gene: TRBV20-1; j_gene: TRBJ1-1; CDR3aa: CSALFRDEAFF
v_gene: TRBV3-1; j_gene: TRBJ2-2; CDR3aa: CASSQGFYPGELFF
v_gene: TRBV30; j_gene: TRBJ2-7; CDR3aa: CAWRDSYEQYF
v_gene: TRBV6-2/TRBV6-3; j_gene: TRBJ2-5; CDR3aa: CASSYPEEWETQYF
v_gene: TRBV5-5; j_gene: TRBJ2-3; CDR3aa: CASSLRQIPYF
v_gene: TRBV6-5; j_gene: TRBJ2-5; CDR3aa: CASSYRPDPEETQYF
v_gene: TRBV7-9; j_gene: TRBJ2-7; CDR3aa: CASSGGLGLTYEQYF
v_gene: TRBV25-1; j_gene: TRBJ1-3; CDR3aa: CASSGPQVYSGNTIYF
v_gene: TRBV28; j_gene: TRBJ2-1; CDR3aa: CASSLARTWWFF
v_gene: TRBV9; j_gene: TRBJ2-1; CDR3aa: CASRRGHNEQFF
v_gene: TRBV6-5; j_gene: TRBJ1-3; CDR3aa: CASSYPPGQSSGNTIYF
v_gene: TRBV11-3; j_gene: TRBJ2-2; CDR3aa: CASRRGSNTGELFF
v_gene: TRBV7-8; j_gene: TRBJ2-3; CDR3aa: CASSLEGLGLDTQYF
v_gene: TRBV4-3; j_gene: TRBJ2-1; CDR3aa: CASSQDGPGGWNEQFF
v_gene: TRBV12-5; j_gene: TRBJ1-5; CDR3aa: CASGGAGYSNQPQHF
v_gene: TRBV12-3/TRBV12-4; j_gene: TRBJ2-1; CDR3aa: CASSLLVGQVDNEQFF
v_gene: TRBV20-1; j_gene: TRBJ2-7; CDR3aa: CSAGGPSEQYF
v_gene: TRBV9; j_gene: TRBJ2-1; CDR3aa: CASSLRGSAGEQFF
v_gene: TRBV19; j_gene: TRBJ2-3; CDR3aa: CASSKRNLGDRDTQYF
v_gene: TRBV7-8; j_gene: TRBJ2-1; CDR3aa: CASSLSGGYDNEQFF
v_gene: TRBV15; j_gene: TRBJ2-7; CDR3aa: CATSRSGTNSYEQYF